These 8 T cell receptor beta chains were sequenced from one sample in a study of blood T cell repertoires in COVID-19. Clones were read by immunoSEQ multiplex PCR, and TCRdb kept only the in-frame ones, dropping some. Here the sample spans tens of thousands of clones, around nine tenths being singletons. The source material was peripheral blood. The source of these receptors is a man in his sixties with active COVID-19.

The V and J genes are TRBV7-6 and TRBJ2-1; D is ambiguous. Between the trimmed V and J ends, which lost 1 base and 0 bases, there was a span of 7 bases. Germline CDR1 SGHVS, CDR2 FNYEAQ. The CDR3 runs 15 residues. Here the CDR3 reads CASSLEVASYNEQFF. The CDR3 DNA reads TGTGCCAGCAGCTTAGAGGTAGCCTCCTACAATGAGCAGTTCTTC.

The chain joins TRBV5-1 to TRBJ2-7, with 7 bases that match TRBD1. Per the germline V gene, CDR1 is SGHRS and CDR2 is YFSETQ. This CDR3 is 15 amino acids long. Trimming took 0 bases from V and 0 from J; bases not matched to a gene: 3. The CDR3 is CASSLGGGPSYEQYF. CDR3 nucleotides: TGCGCCAGCAGCTTGGGAGGGGGCCCCTCCTACGAGCAGTACTTC. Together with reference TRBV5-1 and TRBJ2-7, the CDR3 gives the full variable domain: KAGVTQTPRYLIKTRGQQVTLSCSPISGHRSVSWYQQTPGQGLQFLFEYFSETQRNKGNFPGRFSGRQFSNSRSEMNVSTLELGDSALYLCASSLGGGPSYEQYFGPGTRLTVT.

The CDR3 is CASSYFGDTEAFF. CDR3 nucleotides: TGTGCCAGCAGTTACTTCGGGGACACTGAAGCTTTCTTT. The chain uses TRBV6-5 and TRBJ1-1; D is undetermined. Germline V lookup: CDR1 MNHEY, CDR2 SVGAGI. The CDR3 sequence is 13 residues long. Trimming cost V 1 base and J 3 bases, with 6 bases left between them.

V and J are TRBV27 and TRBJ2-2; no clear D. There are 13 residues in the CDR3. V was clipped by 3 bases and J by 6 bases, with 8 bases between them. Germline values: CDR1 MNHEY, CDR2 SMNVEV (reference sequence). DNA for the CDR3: TGTGCCAGCAGTTTTAGCTCGGCCGGGGAGCTGTTTTTT. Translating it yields CASSFSSAGELFF.

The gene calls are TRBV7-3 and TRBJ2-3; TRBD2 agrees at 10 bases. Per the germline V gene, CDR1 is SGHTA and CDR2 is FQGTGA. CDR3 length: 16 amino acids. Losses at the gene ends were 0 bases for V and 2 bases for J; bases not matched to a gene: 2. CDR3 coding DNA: TGTGCCAGCAGCTTAACGACTAGCGGGTACACAGATACGCAGTATTTT. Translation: CASSLTTSGYTDTQYF.

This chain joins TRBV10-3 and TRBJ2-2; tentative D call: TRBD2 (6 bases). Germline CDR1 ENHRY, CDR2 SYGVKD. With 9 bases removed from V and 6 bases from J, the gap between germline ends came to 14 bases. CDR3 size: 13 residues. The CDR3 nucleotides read TGTGCCATTCAAGCCACGGGGGCCGGGGAGCTGTTTTTT. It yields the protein CAIQATGAGELFF.

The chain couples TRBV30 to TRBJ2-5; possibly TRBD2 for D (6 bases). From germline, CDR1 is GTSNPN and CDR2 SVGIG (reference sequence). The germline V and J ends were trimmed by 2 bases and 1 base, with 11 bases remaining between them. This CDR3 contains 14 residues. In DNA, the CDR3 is TGTGCCTGGAGTCGAGGTAGCGGCCAAGAGACCCAGTACTTC. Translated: CAWSRGSGQETQYF.

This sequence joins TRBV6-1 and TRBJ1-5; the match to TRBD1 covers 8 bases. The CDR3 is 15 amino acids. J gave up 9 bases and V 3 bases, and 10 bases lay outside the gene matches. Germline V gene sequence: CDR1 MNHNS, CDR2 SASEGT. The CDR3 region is CASSESPGQGRPQHF. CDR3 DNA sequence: TGTGCCAGCAGTGAGAGCCCCGGACAGGGCAGGCCCCAGCATTTT.